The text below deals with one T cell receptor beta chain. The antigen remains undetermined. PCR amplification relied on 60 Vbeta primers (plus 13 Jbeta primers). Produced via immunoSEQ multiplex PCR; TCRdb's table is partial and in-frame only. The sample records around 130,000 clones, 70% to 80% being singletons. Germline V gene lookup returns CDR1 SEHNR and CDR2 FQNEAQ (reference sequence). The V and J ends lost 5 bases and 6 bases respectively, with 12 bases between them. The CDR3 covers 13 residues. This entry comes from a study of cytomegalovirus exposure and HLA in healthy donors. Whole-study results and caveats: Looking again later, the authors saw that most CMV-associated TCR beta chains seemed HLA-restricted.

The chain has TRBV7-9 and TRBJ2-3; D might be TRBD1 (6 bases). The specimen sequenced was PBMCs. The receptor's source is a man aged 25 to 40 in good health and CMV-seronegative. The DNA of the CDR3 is TGTGCCAGCAGCCCATGGGGGCAGGATACGCAGTATTTT. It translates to CASSPWGQDTQYF.